The subject of this entry is one TCR beta chain. Other DNA sequences in this specimen translate into the identical CDR3. It was during active infection that Seattle patients were enrolled and then longitudinally followed. Methods used by the authors: Nucleated cell counts were estimated from reference gene primer amplification. This table comes from immunoSEQ multiplex PCR, and its TCRdb copy is limited to in-frame clones, with some not included. V and J calls and clone size are given by that table; D and trimming were obtained from the DNA. This sample has 350,000 to 450,000 clones; approximately 86% occur once, and the top ten carry roughly 6.6%. The sample originates from a study of blood T cell repertoires in COVID-19. Study at large: The origin of the acute and convalescent COVID-19 samples was the United States, Italy and Spain. Sources were T cells, B-cell-depleted T cells, or PBMCs; the material itself was cDNA or gDNA.

V lost 4 bases and J 11 bases, leaving 11 bases between the germline ends. The CDR3 runs to 11 residues. The germline gives CDR1 MNHEY, CDR2 SVGAGI. This receptor was identified in a woman in her sixties or seventies with COVID-19, enrolled during active disease. The V and J genes are TRBV6-5 and TRBJ1-2; D gene uncertain. Sequencing was performed on peripheral blood. The CDR3 DNA reads TGTGCCAGCAGTTCCCGCGGCGGGTACACCTTC. It encodes CASSSRGGYTF.